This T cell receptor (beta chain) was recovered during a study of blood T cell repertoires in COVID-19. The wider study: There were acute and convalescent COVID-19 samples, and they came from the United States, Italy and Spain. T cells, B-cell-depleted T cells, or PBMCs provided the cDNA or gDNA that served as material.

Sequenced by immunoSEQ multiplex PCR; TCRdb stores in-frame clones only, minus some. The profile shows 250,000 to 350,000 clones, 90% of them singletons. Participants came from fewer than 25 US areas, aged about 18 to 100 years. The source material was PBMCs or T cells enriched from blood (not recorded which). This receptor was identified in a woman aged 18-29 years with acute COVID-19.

This chain's CDR3 is CASSQGNSRGTAQETQYF. The DNA of the CDR3 is TGTGCCAGCAGCCAAGGGAATTCACGGGGGACAGCTCAAGAGACCCAGTACTTC. This chain links TRBV3-1 (or the pseudogene TRBV3-2) with TRBJ2-5, with D possibly being TRBD1 (7 bases). Germline assignment: CDR1 LGHDT and CDR2 YNNKEL (reference sequence). Trimming removed 1 base at V and 2 bases at J, with 20 bases between. There are 18 residues in the CDR3.